Included here is one T cell receptor beta chain sequence, with context. What it binds is not known. The CDR3 is 16 amino acids. Germline assignment: CDR1 MNHNS and CDR2 SASEGT. V was pared by 1 base and J by 0 bases, with 13 bases between. The record originates from a study of shared clonotypes between healthy human individuals. Points from the study as a whole: Sampling used blood alone; tissue repertoires probably differ.

The table came from immunoSEQ multiplex PCR; TCRdb's copy has only in-frame clones and leaves some out. Of more than 2,000,000 clones listed, over 90% were seen once; the top ten hold 0.39%. The specimen was naive CD4+ T cells from PBMCs. Described subset: CD45RA+ positively selected. This clonotype was obtained from a man aged 18 to 30 in good health. Some clones in this sample may be carry-over from other donors' samples. The chain employs TRBV6-1 and TRBJ2-7; the D gene is possibly TRBD1 (5 bases). CDR3 loop: CASSEVPGMDSYEQYF. CDR3 nucleotide sequence: TGTGCCAGCAGTGAAGTCCCAGGGATGGACTCCTACGAGCAGTACTTC.